The 25 T cell receptor beta chains reported below all come from one sample, sequenced in a study of shared clonotypes between healthy human individuals. Here immunoSEQ multiplex PCR was the method, and the copy in TCRdb shows in-frame clones only, minus some. This table holds about 2.4 million clones, 93% found once. The sequenced material came from naive CD4+ T cells from PBMCs. Subset meaning: CD45RA+ positively selected. These receptors all stem from a man between 18 and 35 years old in good health. Some clones in this sample may be carry-over from other donors' samples.

The genes are TRBV9 and TRBJ2-2, with 9 bases lining up with TRBD1. Losses at the gene ends were 3 bases for V and 4 bases for J; bases not matched to a gene: 7. The CDR3 totals 16 residues. The germline V gene encodes CDR1 SGDLS and CDR2 YYNGEE. The CDR3 DNA sequence: TGTGCCAGCAGCGCCCGGGACAGGGTGACCACCGGGGAGCTGTTTTTT. Amino acids: CASSARDRVTTGELFF.

The rearrangement joins TRBV7-2 to TRBJ1-2, with 8 positions matching TRBD1. CDR1 is SGHTA and CDR2 is FQGNSA in the germline V gene. This CDR3 spans 13 amino acids. Losses at the gene ends were 4 bases for V and 8 bases for J; bases not matched to a gene: 6. In nucleotides, the CDR3 is TGTGCCAGCAGCTACTCAGGGGGCAACGGCTACACCTTC. Amino acid sequence: CASSYSGGNGYTF.

The chain employs TRBV19 and TRBJ1-1, with 8 bases lining up with TRBD1. The CDR3 totals 15 residues. Trimming cost V 5 bases and J 5 bases; bases outside gene matches: 10. Germline V lookup: CDR1 LNHDA, CDR2 SQIVND (reference sequence). The CDR3 sequence: CASSPKDRARTEAFF. The CDR3 DNA is TGTGCCAGTAGTCCCAAGGACAGGGCGAGGACTGAAGCTTTCTTT. The variable domain in full, with the rest retrieved from reference TRBV19 and TRBJ1-1, is DGGITQSPKYLFRKEGQNVTLSCEQNLNHDAMYWYRQDPGQGLRLIYYSQIVNDFQKGDIAEGYSVSREKKESFPLTVTSAQKNPTAFYLCASSPKDRARTEAFFGQGTRLTVV.

V usage is TRBV28 and J usage is TRBJ2-5; tentative D call: TRBD2 (7 bases). Trimming left V 6 bases short and J 2 bases short, with 16 bases between. The CDR3 contains 15 residues. Germline V gene lookup returns CDR1 MDHEN and CDR2 SYDVKM. This CDR3 reads CASSSRGRGQETQYF. The CDR3 DNA reads as TGTGCCAGCAGCTCCCGGGGGAGGGGGCAAGAGACCCAGTACTTC.

The chain joins TRBV6-5 to TRBJ1-2; D unresolved. The germline gives CDR1 MNHEY, CDR2 SVGAGI. This CDR3 is 14 amino acids long. The V gene lost 4 bases and the J gene lost 5 bases, with 14 bases spanning the gap. CDR3 amino acids: CASSFLDNLYGYTF. CDR3 DNA sequence: TGTGCCAGCAGTTTTCTTGACAACTTATATGGCTACACCTTC.

The rearrangement links TRBV6-1 to TRBJ2-4, with 7 bases aligning to TRBD1. The trim removed 5 bases at V and 8 bases at J, leaving 12 bases unmatched. The CDR3 is 15 amino acids. Germline V gives CDR1 MNHNS, CDR2 SASEGT. The CDR3 region has the DNA TGTGCCAGCAGTCCACAGGAAGGGGGCAGGGACATTCAGTACTTC. As protein: CASSPQEGGRDIQYF.

The chain recombines TRBV5-1 with TRBJ1-2, with D perhaps TRBD1 (5 bases). Germline V gene data show CDR1 as SGHRS and CDR2 as YFSETQ. The CDR3 has 13 amino acids. V was shortened by 2 bases and J by 11 bases, with 16 bases between the two germline ends. The CDR3 is CASSFQPPNRYTF. In DNA form, the CDR3 reads TGCGCCAGCAGCTTCCAACCACCGAACAGGTACACCTTC.

V is TRBV6-5 and J is TRBJ1-5; 7 bases are shared with TRBD1. Germline V CDR1 and CDR2: MNHEY, SVGAGI. The CDR3 contains 14 residues. After removal of 6 bases from V and 1 base from J, the junction contained 3 bases not matched to a gene. In DNA, the CDR3 is TGTGCCAGCAGCGACAGGGACAGCAATCAGCCCCAGCATTTT. It encodes CASSDRDSNQPQHF.

The chain couples TRBV27 to TRBJ2-7, with 9 bases lining up with TRBD2. This CDR3 comprises 13 residues. Germline loops: CDR1 MNHEY, CDR2 SMNVEV (reference sequence). The ends lost 6 bases at V and 3 bases at J; junction bases unmatched: 3. CDR3 sequence (DNA): TGTGCCAGCAGGGCTAGCGGGAACTACGAGCAGTACTTC. Amino acid sequence: CASRASGNYEQYF.

On this clone itself: The same CDR3 also results from other DNA sequences found in this sample. The chain has TRBV5-1 and TRBJ2-1; perhaps TRBD2 as D (5 bases). Germline CDR1 reads SGHRS; CDR2 reads YFSETQ. CDR3 length equals 15 residues. V was clipped by 0 bases and J by 0 bases, with 7 bases between them. The CDR3 coding sequence is TGCGCCAGCAGCTTGGAAGGGAGCTCCTACAATGAGCAGTTCTTC. It translates to CASSLEGSSYNEQFF.

The gene calls are TRBV30 and TRBJ2-3, with D perhaps TRBD2 (6 bases). Germline lookup yields CDR1 GTSNPN and CDR2 SVGIG (reference sequence). The CDR3 loop spans 14 amino acids. V shed 7 bases and J shed 3 bases, with 17 bases lying between them. The CDR3, as DNA: TGTGCCTCAAAGTTCCCGGAGGGGACAGATACGCAGTATTTT. Translated: CASKFPEGTDTQYF.

The chain joins TRBV7-9 to TRBJ1-5; tentatively, D is TRBD1 (6 bases). The V end was cut by 1 base, the J end by 5 bases, with 9 bases between. CDR3 length: 14 residues. Germline V gene lookup returns CDR1 SEHNR and CDR2 FQNEAQ (reference sequence). The CDR3: CASSLDAGDQPQHF. The CDR3 nucleotides are TGTGCCAGCAGCTTAGACGCAGGGGATCAGCCCCAGCATTTT. Combining the CDR3 with reference TRBV7-9 and TRBJ1-5 gives the whole variable domain DTGVSQNPRHKITKRGQNVTFRCDPISEHNRLYWYRQTLGQGPEFLTYFQNEAQLEKSRLLSDRFSAERPKGSFSTLEIQRTEQGDSAMYLCASSLDAGDQPQHFGDGTRLSIL.

This sequence joins TRBV10-3 and TRBJ2-3, with 8 bases identical to TRBD2. The CDR3 is made up of 14 amino acids. Trimming at V came to 5 bases and at J to 3 bases, leaving 4 bases not matched to a gene. The germline CDR1 and CDR2 sequences are ENHRY and SYGVKD. The CDR3 sequence: CAISPGLGTDTQYF. Written as DNA, the CDR3 is TGTGCCATCAGTCCGGGACTAGGGACAGATACGCAGTATTTT.

A remark on this clone: At the DNA level, this CDR3 is encoded by other sequences in the same sample as well. This chain joins TRBV28 and TRBJ1-2; TRBD1 is a possible D gene (5 bases). Trimming stripped 2 bases from V and 7 bases from J, with 8 bases between. The CDR3 spans 12 residues. Germline V CDR1 and CDR2: MDHEN, SYDVKM. The CDR3 spells CASSLPGGGYTF. CDR3 coding DNA: TGTGCCAGCAGTTTACCGGGGGGTGGCTACACCTTC.

The CDR3 loop is CASSGFRSASYNEQFF. The CDR3 nucleotides are TGTGCCAGCAGTGGGTTCCGGAGCGCTTCCTACAATGAGCAGTTCTTC. The chain has TRBV25-1 and TRBJ2-1; no definite D call. Germline V gives CDR1 MGHDK, CDR2 SYGVNS. Trimming pared 4 bases from V and 1 base from J, leaving 14 bases between. The CDR3 sequence is 16 residues long. Full variable domain (missing parts from reference TRBV25-1 and TRBJ2-1): EADIYQTPRYLVIGTGKKITLECSQTMGHDKMYWYQQDPGMELHLIHYSYGVNSTEKGDLSSESTVSRIRTEHFPLTLESARPSHTSQYLCASSGFRSASYNEQFFGPGTRLTVL.

V usage is TRBV11-1 and J usage is TRBJ2-3, with 14 bases matching TRBD2. The CDR3 covers 18 residues. V lost 5 bases and J lost 4; bases outside the gene matches: 11. Looked up from germline, CDR1 is SGHAT and CDR2 is FQDESV (reference sequence). CDR3: CASSLHGLAGGRPDTQYF. In nucleotides, the CDR3 is TGTGCCAGCAGCCTTCACGGACTAGCGGGAGGTCGGCCAGATACGCAGTATTTT.

This chain connects TRBV9 to TRBJ1-3, with D uncertain. The CDR3 length is 14 residues. Germline V gives CDR1 SGDLS, CDR2 YYNGEE. V lost 0 bases to trimming and J lost 0 bases, with 4 bases between them. The CDR3 protein is CASSVAASGNTIYF. The CDR3 DNA follows: TGTGCCAGCAGCGTAGCAGCCTCTGGAAACACCATATATTTT.

CDR3 DNA: TGTGCCAGCAGTTCGGGACTAGCGGGACCCTACGAGCAGTACTTC. As protein: CASSSGLAGPYEQYF. V usage is TRBV28 and J usage is TRBJ2-5; 13 bases match TRBD2. The tail of the sequence fits TRBJ2-7 better, so the J call may be wrong. The CDR3 extends over 15 amino acids. Germline CDR1 MDHEN, CDR2 SYDVKM.

This chain uses TRBV5-5 with TRBJ2-7; 8 nucleotides line up with TRBD1. Trimming at V came to 4 bases and at J to 2 bases, leaving 11 bases not matched to a gene. The CDR3 contains 16 residues. CDR1 and CDR2 (germline): SGHKS, YYEKEE (reference sequence). CDR3 in amino acids: CASSQRNRGEPYEQYF. Here the CDR3 DNA reads TGTGCCAGCAGCCAGCGAAACAGGGGGGAGCCCTACGAGCAGTACTTC.

This clone was seen just once. The chain couples TRBV15 to TRBJ2-2; a weak D match, TRBD1 (5 bases). The CDR3 consists of 15 residues. Germline assignment: CDR1 LNHNV and CDR2 YYDKDF (reference sequence). The V and J ends lost 0 bases and 6 bases respectively, with 11 bases between them. CDR3 nucleotides: TGTGCCACCAGCAGAGACGGTAGGGGTGCCGGGGAGCTGTTTTTT. This gives the protein CATSRDGRGAGELFF. The full variable domain, rest sourced from reference TRBV15 and TRBJ2-2, is DAMVIQNPRYQVTQFGKPVTLSCSQTLNHNVMYWYQQKSSQAPKLLFHYYDKDFNNEADTPDNFQSRRPNTSFCFLDIRSPGLGDTAMYLCATSRDGRGAGELFFGEGSRLTVL.

The genes are TRBV28 and TRBJ2-1; no firm D call. This CDR3 has 12 residues. V lost 6 bases and J 3 bases, leaving 6 bases between the germline ends. Germline CDR1 MDHEN, CDR2 SYDVKM. Here the CDR3 reads CASRSYYNEQFF. CDR3 in DNA: TGTGCCAGCAGATCGTACTACAATGAGCAGTTCTTC.

The chain uses TRBV6-5 and TRBJ2-3; D might be TRBD2 (6 bases). Germline CDR1 and CDR2: MNHEY and SVGAGI. The CDR3 is made up of 14 amino acids. V lost 1 base and J lost 5, with 10 bases in between. CDR3 loop: CASSYYLALDTQYF. In DNA form, the CDR3 reads TGTGCCAGCAGTTACTATCTAGCGCTAGATACGCAGTATTTT.

The rearrangement uses TRBV5-1 and TRBJ2-5; D is possibly TRBD1 (5 bases). The J call may be mistaken, given a closer DNA end match to TRBJ2-7. Germline values: CDR1 SGHRS, CDR2 YFSETQ. The CDR3 is 15 residues long. The CDR3 here is CASGPQGLGFHEQYF. Here the CDR3 DNA reads TGCGCCAGCGGACCGCAGGGTTTGGGGTTCCACGAGCAGTACTTC.

This chain uses TRBV19 with TRBJ1-2; tentative D call: TRBD1 (6 bases). CDR1 and CDR2 (germline): LNHDA, SQIVND (reference sequence). CDR3 length equals 14 residues. Trimming left V 2 bases short and J 5 bases short, with 12 bases between. The CDR3 region has the DNA TGTGCCAGTAGTATAAGCAGGGGCGTATATGGCTACACCTTC. Protein sequence: CASSISRGVYGYTF.

V gene TRBV5-1 combines with J gene TRBJ1-2; D is unclear. Germline lookup yields CDR1 SGHRS and CDR2 YFSETQ. Trimming left V 1 base short and J 8 bases short, with 9 bases between. The CDR3 loop spans 12 amino acids. CDR3 amino acids: CASSLTRYGYTF. The DNA of the CDR3 is TGCGCCAGCAGCTTGACCAGATACGGCTACACCTTC.